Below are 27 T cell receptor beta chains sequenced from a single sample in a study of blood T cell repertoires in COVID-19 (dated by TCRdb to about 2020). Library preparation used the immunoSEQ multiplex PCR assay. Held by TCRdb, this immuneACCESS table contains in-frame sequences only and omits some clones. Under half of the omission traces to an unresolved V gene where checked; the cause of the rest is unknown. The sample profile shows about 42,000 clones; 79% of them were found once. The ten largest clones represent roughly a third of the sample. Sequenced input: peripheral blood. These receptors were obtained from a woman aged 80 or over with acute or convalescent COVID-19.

The DNA for the CDR3 is TGTGCCAGCAGTTTACCCCCGGGGGCTGGGACAGGGGACGAGCAGTACTTC. Protein product: CASSLPPGAGTGDEQYF. The genes are TRBV27 and TRBJ2-7; 10 positions match TRBD1. Germline V lookup: CDR1 MNHEY, CDR2 SMNVEV (reference sequence). J lost 5 bases, V lost 2 bases, and 12 bases had no gene match. The CDR3 spans 17 residues.

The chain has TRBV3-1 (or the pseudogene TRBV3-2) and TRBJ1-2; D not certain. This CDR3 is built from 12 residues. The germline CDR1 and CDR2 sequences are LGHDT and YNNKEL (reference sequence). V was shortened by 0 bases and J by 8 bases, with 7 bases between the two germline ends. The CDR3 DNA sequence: TGTGCCAGCAGCCAAGAGCGGCCAGGCTACACCTTC. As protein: CASSQERPGYTF.

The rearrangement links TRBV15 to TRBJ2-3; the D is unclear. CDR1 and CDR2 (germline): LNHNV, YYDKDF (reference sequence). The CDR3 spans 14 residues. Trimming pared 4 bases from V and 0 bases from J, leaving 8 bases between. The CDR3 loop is CATSKRTSTDTQYF. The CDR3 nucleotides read TGTGCCACCAGCAAACGAACTAGCACAGATACGCAGTATTTT.

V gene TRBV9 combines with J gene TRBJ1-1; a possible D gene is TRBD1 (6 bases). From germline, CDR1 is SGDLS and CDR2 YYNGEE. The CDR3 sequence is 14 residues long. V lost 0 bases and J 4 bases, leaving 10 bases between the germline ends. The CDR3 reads CASSVGGRGTEAFF. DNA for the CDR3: TGTGCCAGCAGCGTAGGGGGCAGGGGCACTGAAGCTTTCTTT. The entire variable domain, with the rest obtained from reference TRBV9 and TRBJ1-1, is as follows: DSGVTQTPKHLITATGQRVTLRCSPRSGDLSVYWYQQSLDQGLQFLIQYYNGEERAKGNILERFSAQQFPDLHSELNLSSLELGDSALYFCASSVGGRGTEAFFGQGTRLTVV.

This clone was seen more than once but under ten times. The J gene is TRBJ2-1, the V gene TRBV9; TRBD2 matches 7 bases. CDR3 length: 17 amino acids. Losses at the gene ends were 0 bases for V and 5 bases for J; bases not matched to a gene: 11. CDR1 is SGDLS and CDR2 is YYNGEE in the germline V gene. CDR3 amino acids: CASSVGEGGRLDNEQFF. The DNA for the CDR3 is TGTGCCAGCAGCGTAGGAGAAGGCGGGAGACTGGACAATGAGCAGTTCTTC.

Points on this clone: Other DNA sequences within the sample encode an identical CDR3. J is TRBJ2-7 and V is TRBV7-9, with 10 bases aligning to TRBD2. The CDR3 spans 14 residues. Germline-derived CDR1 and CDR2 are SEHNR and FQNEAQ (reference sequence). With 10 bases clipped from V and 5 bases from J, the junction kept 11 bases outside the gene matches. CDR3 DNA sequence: TGTGCCACCCAGGGGCTAGCGGGAGCCCACGAGCAGTACTTC. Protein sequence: CATQGLAGAHEQYF. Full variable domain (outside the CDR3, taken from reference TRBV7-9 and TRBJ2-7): DTGVSQNPRHKITKRGQNVTFRCDPISEHNRLYWYRQTLGQGPEFLTYFQNEAQLEKSRLLSDRFSAERPKGSFSTLEIQRTEQGDSAMYLCATQGLAGAHEQYFGPGTRLTVT.

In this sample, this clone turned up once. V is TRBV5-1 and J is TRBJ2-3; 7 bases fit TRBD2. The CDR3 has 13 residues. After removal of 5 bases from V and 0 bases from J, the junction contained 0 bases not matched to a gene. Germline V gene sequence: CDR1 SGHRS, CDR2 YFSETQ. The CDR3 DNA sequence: TGCGCCAGCAGAGCGGGAAGCACAGATACGCAGTATTTT. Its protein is CASRAGSTDTQYF.

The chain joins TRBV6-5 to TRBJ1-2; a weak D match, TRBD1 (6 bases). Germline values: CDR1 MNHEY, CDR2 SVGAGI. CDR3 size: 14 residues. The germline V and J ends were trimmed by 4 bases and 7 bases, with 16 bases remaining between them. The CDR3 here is CASSSTQGRSGYTF. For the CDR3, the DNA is TGTGCCAGCAGTTCGACCCAGGGGCGGAGTGGCTACACCTTC.

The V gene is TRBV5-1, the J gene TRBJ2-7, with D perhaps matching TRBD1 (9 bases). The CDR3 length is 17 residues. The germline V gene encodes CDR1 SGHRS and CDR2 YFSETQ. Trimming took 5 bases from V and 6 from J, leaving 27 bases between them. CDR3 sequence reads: CASRTGQGLGGRTEQYF. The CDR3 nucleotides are TGCGCCAGCAGGACGGGACAGGGACTAGGCGGGAGGACCGAGCAGTACTTC.

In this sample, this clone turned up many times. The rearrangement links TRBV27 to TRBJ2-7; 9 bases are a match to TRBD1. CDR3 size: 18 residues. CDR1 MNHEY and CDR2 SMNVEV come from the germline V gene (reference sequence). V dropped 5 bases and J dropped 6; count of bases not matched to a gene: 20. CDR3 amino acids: CASSPIGFQHRGRVEQYF. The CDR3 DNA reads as TGTGCCAGCAGTCCTATAGGGTTTCAGCACAGGGGGCGGGTCGAGCAGTACTTC.

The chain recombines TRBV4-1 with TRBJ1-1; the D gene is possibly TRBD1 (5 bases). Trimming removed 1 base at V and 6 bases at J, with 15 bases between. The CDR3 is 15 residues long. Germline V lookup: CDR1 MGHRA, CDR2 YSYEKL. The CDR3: CASSQVVWGESEAFF. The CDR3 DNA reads TGCGCCAGCAGCCAAGTTGTGTGGGGGGAATCTGAAGCTTTCTTT.

The CDR3 DNA is TGTGCCAGCAGCCTCACAGGGGTTGGCACAGATACGCAGTATTTT. Translated, it gives CASSLTGVGTDTQYF. This chain links TRBV7-9 with TRBJ2-3, with 7 bases aligning to TRBD1. V lost 5 bases to trimming and J lost 1 base; unmatched junction nucleotides: 6. The germline V gene encodes CDR1 SEHNR and CDR2 FQNEAQ (reference sequence). There are 15 residues in the CDR3. The full variable domain, completed using reference TRBV7-9 and TRBJ2-3, is DTGVSQNPRHKITKRGQNVTFRCDPISEHNRLYWYRQTLGQGPEFLTYFQNEAQLEKSRLLSDRFSAERPKGSFSTLEIQRTEQGDSAMYLCASSLTGVGTDTQYFGPGTRLTVL.

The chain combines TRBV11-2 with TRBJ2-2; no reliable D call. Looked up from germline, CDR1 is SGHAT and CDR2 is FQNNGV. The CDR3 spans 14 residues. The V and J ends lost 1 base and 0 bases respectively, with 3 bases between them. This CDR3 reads CASSLVSNTGELFF. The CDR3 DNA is TGTGCCAGCAGCTTAGTATCGAACACCGGGGAGCTGTTTTTT.

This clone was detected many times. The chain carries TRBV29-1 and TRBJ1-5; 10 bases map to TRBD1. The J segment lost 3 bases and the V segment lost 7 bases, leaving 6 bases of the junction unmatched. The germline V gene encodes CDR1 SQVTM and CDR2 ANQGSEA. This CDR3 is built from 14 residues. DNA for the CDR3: TGCAGCGCAGCCGGGACAGGGGACAATCAGCCCCAGCATTTT. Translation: CSAAGTGDNQPQHF.

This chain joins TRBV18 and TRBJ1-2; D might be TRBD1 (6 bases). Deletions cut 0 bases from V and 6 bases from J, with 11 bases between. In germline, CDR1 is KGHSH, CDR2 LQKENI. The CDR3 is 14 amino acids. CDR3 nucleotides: TGTGCCAGCTCACCACCGGGGGCGGGGGATGGCTACACCTTC. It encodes CASSPPGAGDGYTF.

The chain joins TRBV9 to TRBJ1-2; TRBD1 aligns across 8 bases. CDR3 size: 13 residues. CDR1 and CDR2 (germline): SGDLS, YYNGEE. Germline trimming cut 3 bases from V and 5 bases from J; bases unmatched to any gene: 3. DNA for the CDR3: TGTGCCAGCAGCGGTGGACAGGGTTATGGCTACACCTTC. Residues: CASSGGQGYGYTF.

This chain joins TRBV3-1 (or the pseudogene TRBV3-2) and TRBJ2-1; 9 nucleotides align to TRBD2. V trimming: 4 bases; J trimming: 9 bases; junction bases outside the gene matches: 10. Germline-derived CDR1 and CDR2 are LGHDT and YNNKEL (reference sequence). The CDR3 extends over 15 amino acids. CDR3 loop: CASSPRIAGVGEQFF. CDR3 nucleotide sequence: TGTGCCAGCAGCCCTCGGATAGCGGGAGTCGGTGAGCAGTTCTTC.

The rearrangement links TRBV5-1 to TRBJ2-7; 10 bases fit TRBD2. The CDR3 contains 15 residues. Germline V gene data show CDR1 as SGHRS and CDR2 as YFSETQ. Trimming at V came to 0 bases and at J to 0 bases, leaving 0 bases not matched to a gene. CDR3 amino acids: CASSLVAGGSYEQYF. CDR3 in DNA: TGCGCCAGCAGCTTGGTAGCGGGAGGCTCCTACGAGCAGTACTTC.

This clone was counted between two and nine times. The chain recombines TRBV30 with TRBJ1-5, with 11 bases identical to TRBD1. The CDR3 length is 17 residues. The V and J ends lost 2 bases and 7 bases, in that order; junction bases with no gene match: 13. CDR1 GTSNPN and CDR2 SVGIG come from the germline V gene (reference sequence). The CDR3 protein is CAWSRMQAGTGGQPQHF. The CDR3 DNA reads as TGTGCCTGGAGTCGAATGCAGGCCGGGACAGGGGGGCAGCCCCAGCATTTT.

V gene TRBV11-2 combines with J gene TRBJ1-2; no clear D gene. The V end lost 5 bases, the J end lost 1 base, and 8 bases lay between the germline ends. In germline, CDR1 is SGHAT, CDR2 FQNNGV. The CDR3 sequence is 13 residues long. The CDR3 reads CASSPGSNYGYTF. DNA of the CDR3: TGTGCCAGCAGCCCTGGGAGTAACTATGGCTACACCTTC.

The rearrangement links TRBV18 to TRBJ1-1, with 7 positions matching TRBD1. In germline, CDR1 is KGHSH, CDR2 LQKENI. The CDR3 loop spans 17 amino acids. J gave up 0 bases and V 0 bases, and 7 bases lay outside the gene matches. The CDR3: CASSPPRGRGVNTEAFF. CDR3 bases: TGTGCCAGCTCACCACCGAGGGGGCGGGGGGTGAACACTGAAGCTTTCTTT.

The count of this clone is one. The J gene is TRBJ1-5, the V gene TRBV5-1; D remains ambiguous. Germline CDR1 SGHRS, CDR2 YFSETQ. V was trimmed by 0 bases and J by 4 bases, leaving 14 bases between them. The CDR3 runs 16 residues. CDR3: CASSLGSSGTNQPQHF. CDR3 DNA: TGCGCCAGCAGCTTGGGTTCGTCGGGAACTAATCAGCCCCAGCATTTT.

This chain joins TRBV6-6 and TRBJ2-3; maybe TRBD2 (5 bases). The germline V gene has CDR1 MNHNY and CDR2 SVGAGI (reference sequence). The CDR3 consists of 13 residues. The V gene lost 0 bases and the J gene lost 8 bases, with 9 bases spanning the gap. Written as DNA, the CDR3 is TGTGCCAGCAGTTACTCGGGAGTGGGTACGCAGTATTTT. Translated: CASSYSGVGTQYF.

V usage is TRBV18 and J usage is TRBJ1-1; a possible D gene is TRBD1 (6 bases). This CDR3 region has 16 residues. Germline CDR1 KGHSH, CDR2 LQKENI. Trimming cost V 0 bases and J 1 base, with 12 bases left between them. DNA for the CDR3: TGTGCCAGCTCACCACCGTCAGGGGCGGGGAACACTGAAGCTTTCTTT. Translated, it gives CASSPPSGAGNTEAFF.

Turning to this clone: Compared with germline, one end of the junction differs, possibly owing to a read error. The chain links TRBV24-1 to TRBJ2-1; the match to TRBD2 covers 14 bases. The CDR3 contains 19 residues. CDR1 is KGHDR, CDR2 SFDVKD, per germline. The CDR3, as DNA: TGTGCCACCAGTGACTGGGGACTAGCGGGAGCCCTCCCCTATAATGAGCAGTTCTTC. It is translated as CATSDWGLAGALPYNEQFF.

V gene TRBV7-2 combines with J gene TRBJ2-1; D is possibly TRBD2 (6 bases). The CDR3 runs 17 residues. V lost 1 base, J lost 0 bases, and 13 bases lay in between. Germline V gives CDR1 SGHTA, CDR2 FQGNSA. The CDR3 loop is CASSLGGMGGSYNEQFF. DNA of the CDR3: TGTGCCAGCAGCTTAGGGGGGATGGGGGGCTCCTACAATGAGCAGTTCTTC.

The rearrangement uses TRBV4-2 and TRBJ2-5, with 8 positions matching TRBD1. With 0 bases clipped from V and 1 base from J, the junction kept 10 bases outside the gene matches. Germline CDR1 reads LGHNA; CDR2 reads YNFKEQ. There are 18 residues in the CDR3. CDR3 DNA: TGTGCCAGCAGCCAAGAAGGTGGGACAGGCCGAGGCCAAGAGACCCAGTACTTC. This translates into CASSQEGGTGRGQETQYF.